This T cell receptor beta chain was sequenced during a study of blood T cell repertoires in COVID-19. Using immunoSEQ multiplex PCR, the repertoire was profiled, and TCRdb retains in-frame clones only, with some absent. The top ten hold around 2.8% of the sample, which has more than 350,000 clones, roughly 90% seen once. Between the trimmed V and J ends, which lost 0 bases and 6 bases, there was a span of 8 bases. The CDR3 has 14 amino acids. Looked up from germline, CDR1 is ENHRY and CDR2 is SYGVKD. The genes are TRBV10-3 and TRBJ2-2; D ambiguous. Sequencing was done on a sample of peripheral blood. This clonotype was sampled from a woman younger than 45 with COVID-19, enrolled during active disease. For the CDR3, the DNA is TGTGCCATCAGTGAGTCCCCTTCCGCCGGGGAGCTGTTTTTT. Protein: CAISESPSAGELFF.